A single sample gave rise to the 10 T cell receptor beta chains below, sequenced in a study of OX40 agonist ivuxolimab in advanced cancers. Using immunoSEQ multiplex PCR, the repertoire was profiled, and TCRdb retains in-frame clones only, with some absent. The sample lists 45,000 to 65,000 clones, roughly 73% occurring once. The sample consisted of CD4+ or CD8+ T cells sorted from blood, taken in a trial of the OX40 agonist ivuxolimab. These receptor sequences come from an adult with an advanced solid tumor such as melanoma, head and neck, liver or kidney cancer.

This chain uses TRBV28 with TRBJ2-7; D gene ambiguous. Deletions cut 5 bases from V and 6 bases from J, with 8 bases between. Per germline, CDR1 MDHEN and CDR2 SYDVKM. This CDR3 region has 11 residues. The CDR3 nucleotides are TGTGCCAGCAGTCTCACCCTCGAGCAGTACTTC. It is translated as CASSLTLEQYF. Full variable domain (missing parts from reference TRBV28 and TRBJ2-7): DVKVTQSSRYLVKRTGEKVFLECVQDMDHENMFWYRQDPGLGLRLIYFSYDVKMKEKGDIPEGYSVSREKKERFSLILESASTNQTSMYLCASSLTLEQYFGPGTRLTVT.

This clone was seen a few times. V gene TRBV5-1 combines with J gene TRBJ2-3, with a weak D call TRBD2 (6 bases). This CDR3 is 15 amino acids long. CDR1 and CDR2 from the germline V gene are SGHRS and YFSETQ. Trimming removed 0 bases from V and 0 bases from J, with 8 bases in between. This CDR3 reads CASSLAGTSTDTQYF. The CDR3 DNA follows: TGCGCCAGCAGCTTGGCCGGGACTAGCACAGATACGCAGTATTTT.

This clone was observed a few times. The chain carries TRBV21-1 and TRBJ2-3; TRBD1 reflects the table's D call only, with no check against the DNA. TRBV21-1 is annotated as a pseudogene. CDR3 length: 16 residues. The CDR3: CASSTQKGQGTDTQYF. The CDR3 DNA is TGTGCCAGCAGCACGCAAAAGGGACAGGGCACAGATACGCAGTATTTT.

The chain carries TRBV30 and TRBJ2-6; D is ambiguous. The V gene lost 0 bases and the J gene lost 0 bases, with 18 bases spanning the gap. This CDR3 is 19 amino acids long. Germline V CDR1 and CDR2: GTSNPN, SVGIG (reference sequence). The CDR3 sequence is CAWSVYDTVLRSGANVLTF. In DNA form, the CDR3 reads TGTGCCTGGAGTGTATATGACACGGTCCTTCGCTCTGGGGCCAACGTCCTGACTTTC. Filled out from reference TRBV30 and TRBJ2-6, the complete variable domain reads SQTIHQWPATLVQPVGSPLSLECTVEGTSNPNLYWYRQAAGRGLQLLFYSVGIGQISSEVPQNLSASRPQDRQFILSSKKLLLSDSGFYLCAWSVYDTVLRSGANVLTFGAGSRLTVL.

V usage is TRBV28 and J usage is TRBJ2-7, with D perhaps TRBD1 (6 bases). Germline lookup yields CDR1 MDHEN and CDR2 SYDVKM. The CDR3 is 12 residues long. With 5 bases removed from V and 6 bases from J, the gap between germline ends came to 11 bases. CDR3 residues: CASSGGQPEQYF. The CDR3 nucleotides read TGTGCCAGCAGTGGGGGACAACCCGAGCAGTACTTC.

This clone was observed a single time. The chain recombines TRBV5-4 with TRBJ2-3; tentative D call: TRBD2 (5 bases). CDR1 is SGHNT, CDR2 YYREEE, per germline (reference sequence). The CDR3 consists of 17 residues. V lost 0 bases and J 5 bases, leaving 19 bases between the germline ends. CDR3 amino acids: CASSLDRPGGGQDTQYF. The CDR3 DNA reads TGTGCCAGCAGCTTGGACCGTCCCGGAGGCGGTCAAGATACGCAGTATTTT.

CDR3 nucleotides: TGTGCCAGCAAAGGGGGCACAGATACGCAGTATTTT. Amino acid sequence: CASKGGTDTQYF. The chain couples TRBV18 to TRBJ2-3, with TRBD1 as a possible D gene (5 bases). CDR1 and CDR2 from the germline V gene are KGHSH and LQKENI. The CDR3 is 12 residues long. V was trimmed by 8 bases and J by 1 base, leaving 7 bases between them.

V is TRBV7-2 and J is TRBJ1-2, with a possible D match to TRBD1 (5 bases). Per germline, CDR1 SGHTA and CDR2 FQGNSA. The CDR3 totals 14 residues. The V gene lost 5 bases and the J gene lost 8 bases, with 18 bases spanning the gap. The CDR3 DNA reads TGTGCCAGCAGCCCCGTAGGGGTTTCTGGGGGCTACACCTTC. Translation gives CASSPVGVSGGYTF.

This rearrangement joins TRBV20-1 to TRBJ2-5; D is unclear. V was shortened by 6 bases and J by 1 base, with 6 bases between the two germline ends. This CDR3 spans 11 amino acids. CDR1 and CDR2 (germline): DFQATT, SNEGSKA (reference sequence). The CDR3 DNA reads TGCAGTGCCCGGCCCCAAGAGACCCAGTACTTC. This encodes CSARPQETQYF.

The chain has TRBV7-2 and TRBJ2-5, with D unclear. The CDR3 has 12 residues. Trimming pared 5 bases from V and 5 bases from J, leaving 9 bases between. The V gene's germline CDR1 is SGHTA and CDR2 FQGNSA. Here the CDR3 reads CASSQTLETQYF. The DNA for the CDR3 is TGTGCCAGCAGCCAAACACTGGAGACCCAGTACTTC.